A single T cell receptor beta chain is shown here with its context. V gave up 3 bases and J gave up 0 bases; unmatched junction bases: 2. There are 13 residues in the CDR3. Germline lookup yields CDR1 SQVTM and CDR2 ANQGSEA. This sample was taken from a study of blood T cell repertoires in COVID-19. Assay: immunoSEQ multiplex PCR; the TCRdb copy retains only in-frame clones and omits some. Of 45,000 to 55,000 clones listed, approximately 90% were seen once; the top ten hold about 8.6%. Sample: peripheral blood. The chain employs TRBV29-1 and TRBJ2-7; 7 bases match TRBD1. The receptor comes from a middle-aged woman with active COVID-19. In nucleotides, the CDR3 is TGCAGCGTTGACAGGGGGAACTCCTACGAGCAGTACTTC. Amino acid sequence: CSVDRGNSYEQYF.